The sequence of this T cell receptor (beta chain) was determined in a study of identical twins. Overall study findings and caveats: Excess sharing between twins was weaker in beta out-of-frame sequences. Abundant beta clonotypes from cord blood bore fewer insertions; memory repertoires lacked this pattern. Invariant MAIT and iNKT cells are populations that could partly confound zero-insertion analyses.

To note about this clonotype: Its antigen is as yet unknown.

With no exceptions, donors were healthy Caucasians. Trimming left V 3 bases short and J 4 bases short, with 19 bases between. Looked up from germline, CDR1 is MDHEN and CDR2 is SYDVKM. The CDR3 is made up of 17 amino acids. MiXCR, run by TCRdb on the 5' RACE reads, gives a single entry per CDR3 protein. The profile covers roughly 700,000 distinct CDR3 sequences, with over 8.5% appearing a single time and around 0.98% taken by the ten largest. The same sample was also studied in work on yellow fever vaccine responses in identical twins.

Sequenced input: PBMCs. This chain uses TRBV28 with TRBJ1-5; no reliable D call. The TCR originated in a young woman in good health. The chain's CDR3 is CASSFSSPGRRNQPQHF. CDR3 in DNA: TGTGCCAGCAGTTTTTCCTCCCCTGGGCGAAGAAATCAGCCCCAGCATTTT. Together with reference TRBV28 and TRBJ1-5, the CDR3 gives the full variable domain: DVKVTQSSRYLVKRTGEKVFLECVQDMDHENMFWYRQDPGLGLRLIYFSYDVKMKEKGDIPEGYSVSREKKERFSLILESASTNQTSMYLCASSFSSPGRRNQPQHFGDGTRLSIL.